This T cell receptor (beta chain) comes out of a study of CD8+ T cells in alopecia areata. Study details: Among treated patients, oral tofacitinib was administered at 5 to 10 mg twice daily. Findings and limits, study-wide: Researchers reported that TCR sharing among patients proved less clear than in mice, possibly HLA-linked.

CD4+ and CD8+ T cells were sorted from PBMCs stained for CD3, CD4 and CD8. This CDR3 region has 13 residues. With V trimmed by 5 bases and J by 4 bases, 3 bases remained unmatched. The germline gives CDR1 SEHNR, CDR2 FQNEAQ (reference sequence). This clone was observed a handful of times. The antigen remains undetermined. RNA, once extracted, was reverse transcribed into cDNA for use as the sequencing template. The repertoire was sequenced with immunoSEQ multiplex PCR; TCRdb's copy has only in-frame clones and lacks some. The table has about 69,000 clones, under 75% seen once. This sequence originates from a human donor with alopecia areata. This chain links TRBV7-9 with TRBJ1-2, with 8 bases fitting TRBD1. Specimen: CD8+ T cells sorted from blood, collected at week 0. This CDR3 is CASSQGQVYGYTF. CDR3 bases: TGTGCCAGCAGCCAGGGACAGGTCTATGGCTACACCTTC. The variable domain in full, completed from reference TRBV7-9 and TRBJ1-2, reads DTGVSQNPRHKITKRGQNVTFRCDPISEHNRLYWYRQTLGQGPEFLTYFQNEAQLEKSRLLSDRFSAERPKGSFSTLEIQRTEQGDSAMYLCASSQGQVYGYTFGSGTRLTVV.